The clone carrying this TCR beta chain has a count of ten or more. Antigen: not known. At a deep level, the assay was run. It was around 320 ng DNA, approximately 30,000 T cell genomes, that went into each replicate PCR of unsorted PBMC. Generated by immunoSEQ multiplex PCR, the TCRdb table keeps only in-frame clones and is missing some. The repertoire consists of hundreds of thousands of clones, with approximately 77% occurring once and the leading ten covering about 12%. This entry is derived from a study of shared clonotypes between healthy human individuals. Broader study findings: Limitation of the genetic and exposure-history diversity represented came from the few donors.

Sequencing was done on a sample of PBMCs. This TCR derives from a woman aged 40 to 50 in good health. Some clones in this sample may be carry-over from other donors' samples.

The DNA of the CDR3 is TGCGCCAGCAGCTTGGCGCTAGCGGGAACCGGGGAGCTGTTTTTT. Its translation: CASSLALAGTGELFF. The V gene is TRBV5-1, the J gene TRBJ2-2; the match to TRBD2 covers 9 bases. J gave up 5 bases and V 0 bases, and 2 bases lay outside the gene matches. Germline assignment: CDR1 SGHRS and CDR2 YFSETQ. CDR3 size: 15 residues.